These 29 T cell receptor beta chains share one sample of origin, sequenced in a study of blood T cell repertoires in COVID-19. Data came from immunoSEQ multiplex PCR; TCRdb stores just in-frame clones and leaves some out. In the table there are about 110,000 clones, more than 65% of which are singletons. The sequenced sample consisted of peripheral blood. The receptors stem from a woman over 75 with acute or convalescent COVID-19.

About this clone itself: The junction shows a germline mismatch at one end, possibly a read error. The chain uses TRBV27 and TRBJ2-1; possibly TRBD1 for D (5 bases). This CDR3 comprises 15 residues. Germline CDR1 is MNHEY and CDR2 is SMNVEV (reference sequence). CDR3 nucleotides: TGTGCCAGCAGTCCGGAACATCCTACGGACAATGGGCAGTTCTTC. Translating gives CASSPEHPTDNGQFF.

The chain carries TRBV28 and TRBJ1-1, with 8 bases aligning to TRBD1. V trimming: 4 bases; J trimming: 4 bases; junction bases outside the gene matches: 5. The CDR3 is 14 amino acids. The V gene's germline CDR1 is MDHEN and CDR2 SYDVKM. The CDR3 protein is CASSSYRGGTEAFF. The CDR3 nucleotides read TGTGCCAGCAGTTCCTACAGGGGGGGCACTGAAGCTTTCTTT.

V gene TRBV7-2 combines with J gene TRBJ2-1; TRBD1 matches at 8 bases. With 5 bases clipped from V and 13 bases from J, the junction kept 10 bases outside the gene matches. The length of the CDR3 is 13 residues. The germline V gene has CDR1 SGHTA and CDR2 FQGNSA. The CDR3 bases are TGTGCCAGCAGCAACCGGGACAGGAAGGAACAGTTCTTC. It is translated as CASSNRDRKEQFF. Full variable domain (outside the CDR3, taken from reference TRBV7-2 and TRBJ2-1): GAGVSQSPSNKVTEKGKDVELRCDPISGHTALYWYRQSLGQGLEFLIYFQGNSAPDKSGLPSDRFSAERTGGSVSTLTIQRTQQEDSAVYLCASSNRDRKEQFFGPGTRLTVL.

The gene calls are TRBV5-1 and TRBJ1-6; D perhaps matches TRBD1 (5 bases). CDR1 is SGHRS and CDR2 is YFSETQ in the germline V gene. The CDR3 totals 14 residues. V gave up 3 bases and J gave up 6 bases, with 10 bases separating them. CDR3 sequence reads: CASSSGQSNSPLHF. The DNA of the CDR3 is TGCGCCAGCAGCTCAGGACAAAGTAATTCACCCCTCCACTTT.

This clone has more than one count but fewer than ten. V and J are TRBV10-2 and TRBJ2-2, with D possibly being TRBD2 (6 bases). Germline values: CDR1 WSHSY, CDR2 SAAADI. Between the trimmed V and J ends, which lost 5 bases and 5 bases, there was a span of 12 bases. The CDR3 is made up of 14 amino acids. As DNA, the CDR3 is TGCGCCAGCAGTAGAACGGGAGAAACCGGGGAGCTGTTTTTT. It encodes CASSRTGETGELFF.

Only one count was recorded for this clone. The chain recombines TRBV27 with TRBJ1-5, with 7 bases lining up with TRBD1. The CDR3 loop spans 14 amino acids. Germline V gene lookup returns CDR1 MNHEY and CDR2 SMNVEV (reference sequence). The V gene end was trimmed by 6 bases and the J gene end by 8 bases; junction bases not matched to a gene: 10. The CDR3: CASSWTGGGEPQHF. The CDR3 DNA is TGTGCCAGCAGCTGGACAGGCGGGGGGGAGCCCCAGCATTTT.

This clone appeared once. The rearrangement links TRBV30 to TRBJ1-5, with 7 nucleotides matching TRBD1. Losses at the gene ends were 3 bases for V and 3 bases for J; bases not matched to a gene: 8. The CDR3 is made up of 15 amino acids. Germline CDR1 GTSNPN, CDR2 SVGIG (reference sequence). CDR3 loop: CAWRTQGSANQPQHF. The CDR3 nucleotides read TGTGCCTGGAGAACACAGGGGTCAGCCAATCAGCCCCAGCATTTT.

V usage is TRBV5-6 and J usage is TRBJ1-2, with no clear D. This CDR3 contains 16 residues. V was cut by 1 base and J by 0 bases, with 13 bases left in between. Germline CDR1 SGHDT, CDR2 YYEEEE. This CDR3 reads CASSLYSPPTNYGYTF. The CDR3 DNA sequence: TGTGCCAGCAGCTTGTACTCTCCCCCGACTAACTATGGCTACACCTTC.

The chain links TRBV9 to TRBJ1-1; 8 positions agree with TRBD1. The CDR3 contains 16 residues. V shed 0 bases, J shed 1 base, and the junction held 5 bases outside the gene matches. Germline CDR1 SGDLS, CDR2 YYNGEE. The DNA for the CDR3 is TGTGCCAGCAGCGTAGCGGGACAGGATGGGAACACTGAAGCTTTCTTT. Its translation: CASSVAGQDGNTEAFF.

The genes are TRBV3-1 (or the pseudogene TRBV3-2) and TRBJ2-3; possibly TRBD2 for D (6 bases). This CDR3 spans 14 amino acids. Per germline, CDR1 LGHDT and CDR2 YNNKEL (reference sequence). Trimming pared 4 bases from V and 5 bases from J, leaving 13 bases between. The DNA of the CDR3 is TGTGCCAGCAGCCTCCCGGGAGTCAGAGATACGCAGTATTTT. Translation: CASSLPGVRDTQYF.

The V gene is TRBV19, the J gene TRBJ2-3, with 8 bases that match TRBD2. The CDR3 contains 16 residues. Germline CDR1 and CDR2: LNHDA and SQIVND (reference sequence). V lost 9 bases, J lost 1 base, and 12 bases stayed unmatched. CDR3 loop: CARPAASGRGTDTQYF. CDR3 sequence (DNA): TGTGCCAGACCTGCGGCGAGCGGGAGAGGCACAGATACGCAGTATTTT.

The gene calls are TRBV19 and TRBJ1-1; perhaps TRBD1 as D (5 bases). The CDR3 loop spans 14 amino acids. V was cut by 3 bases and J by 0 bases, with 8 bases left in between. In germline, CDR1 is LNHDA, CDR2 SQIVND (reference sequence). DNA of the CDR3: TGTGCCAGTAGTATCGGGGGGATGAACACTGAAGCTTTCTTT. As protein: CASSIGGMNTEAFF.

The chain is built from TRBV6-2 or TRBV6-3 and TRBJ2-5, with 9 bases that match TRBD2. J gave up 5 bases and V 3 bases, and 7 bases lay outside the gene matches. CDR1 is MNHEY, CDR2 SVGEGT, per germline. CDR3 length: 15 residues. The CDR3 DNA reads as TGTGCCAGCAGTTATGATCCAGCGGGAGGTGAGACCCAGTACTTC. This sequence encodes CASSYDPAGGETQYF.

J is TRBJ1-1 and V is TRBV29-1, with D maybe TRBD1 (5 bases). CDR1 is SQVTM and CDR2 is ANQGSEA in the germline V gene. There are 13 residues in the CDR3. The CDR3 DNA follows: TGCAGTGTAGTAGGACATATGAACACTGAAGCTTTCTTT. It encodes CSVVGHMNTEAFF.

This chain uses TRBV11-2 with TRBJ2-1, with 9 bases that match TRBD2. V trimming: 2 bases; J trimming: 6 bases; junction bases outside the gene matches: 8. Germline lookup yields CDR1 SGHAT and CDR2 FQNNGV. CDR3 size: 16 residues. CDR3: CASSLFAGGPSNEQFF. The CDR3 region has the DNA TGTGCCAGCAGCTTATTTGCGGGGGGGCCGTCCAATGAGCAGTTCTTC.

The V and J genes are TRBV4-3 and TRBJ2-5; 15 nucleotides match TRBD2. Germline CDR1 LGHNA, CDR2 YSLEER. The CDR3 is made up of 18 amino acids. Trimming removed 1 base from V and 5 bases from J; junction bases left unmatched: 8. In DNA, the CDR3 is TGCGCCAGCAGCCAAGGGACTAGCGGGGGGGGCGTTTTGGAGACCCAGTACTTC. It translates to CASSQGTSGGGVLETQYF.

This chain joins TRBV5-4 and TRBJ1-4, with D possibly being TRBD1 (6 bases). The V and J ends lost 4 bases and 5 bases respectively, with 15 bases between them. This CDR3 is 15 amino acids long. Germline CDR1 SGHNT, CDR2 YYREEE (reference sequence). The CDR3, as DNA: TGTGCCAGCAGCCGATCAGGGGCTCGAAATGAAAAACTGTTTTTT. Protein product: CASSRSGARNEKLFF.

This rearrangement joins TRBV27 to TRBJ2-7; a weak D match, TRBD2 (6 bases). The CDR3 is 17 amino acids. CDR1 MNHEY and CDR2 SMNVEV come from the germline V gene (reference sequence). Trimming cost V 1 base and J 2 bases, with 18 bases left between them. The CDR3 reads CASSLYSSASLPYEQYF. The CDR3 nucleotides are TGTGCCAGCAGTTTATACTCTAGCGCCTCGTTACCCTACGAGCAGTACTTC.

The V call is TRBV28, the J call TRBJ1-4, with a possible D match to TRBD1 (6 bases). CDR1 MDHEN and CDR2 SYDVKM come from the germline V gene. The CDR3 loop spans 13 amino acids. The V end lost 7 bases, the J end lost 3 bases, and 9 bases lay between the germline ends. In DNA form, the CDR3 reads TGTGCCAGCAAGACAGGCCCTAATGAAAAACTGTTTTTT. Protein sequence: CASKTGPNEKLFF.

The chain joins TRBV2 to TRBJ2-3; 15 nucleotides line up with TRBD2. J lost 4 bases, V lost 6 bases, and 8 bases had no gene match. Germline V CDR1 and CDR2: SNHLY, FYNNEI. The CDR3 loop spans 17 amino acids. CDR3 nucleotides: TGTGCCAGCAGGAGGGGACTAGCGGGGGGCCTCCCAGATACGCAGTATTTT. Translated, it gives CASRRGLAGGLPDTQYF. The variable domain in full, with the rest retrieved from reference TRBV2 and TRBJ2-3, is EPEVTQTPSHQVTQMGQEVILRCVPISNHLYFYWYRQILGQKVEFLVSFYNNEISEKSEIFDDQFSVERPDGSNFTLKIRSTKLEDSAMYFCASRRGLAGGLPDTQYFGPGTRLTVL.

This clone was observed a few times. Other DNA sequences in this sample translate to the same CDR3. The chain combines TRBV10-3 with TRBJ2-7; TRBD1 is a possible D gene (6 bases). Germline CDR1 ENHRY, CDR2 SYGVKD. V was pared by 0 bases and J by 1 base, with 7 bases between. There are 14 residues in the CDR3. CDR3 DNA: TGTGCCATCAGTGAGTCGAGGGGGTCCTACGAGCAGTACTTC. It codes for CAISESRGSYEQYF.

This clone appeared many times. This chain links TRBV7-8 with TRBJ1-2, with 8 positions matching TRBD1. CDR1 and CDR2 (germline): SGHVS, FQNEAQ. The ends lost 5 bases at V and 2 bases at J; junction bases unmatched: 13. The CDR3 sequence is 17 residues long. In DNA, the CDR3 is TGTGCCAGCAGCCGAAAACAGGGGGACGTAGGAAACTATGGCTACACCTTC. Protein: CASSRKQGDVGNYGYTF.

The chain employs TRBV6-2 or TRBV6-3 and TRBJ2-7; 13 bases are a match to TRBD2. In germline, CDR1 is MNHEY, CDR2 SVGEGT. This CDR3 contains 18 residues. With 0 bases clipped from V and 0 bases from J, the junction kept 5 bases outside the gene matches. The CDR3 nucleotides read TGTGCCAGCAGTTACTCCGGACTAGCGGGAGAGAGCTCCTACGAGCAGTACTTC. Translating it yields CASSYSGLAGESSYEQYF.

The chain combines TRBV5-1 with TRBJ1-4; TRBD1 matches 7 bases. The CDR3 covers 14 residues. Trimming removed 3 bases from V and 5 bases from J; junction bases left unmatched: 4. CDR1 and CDR2 from the germline V gene are SGHRS and YFSETQ. The CDR3 DNA sequence: TGCGCCAGCAGCTGGACAGGTGAAAATGAAAAACTGTTTTTT. Its protein is CASSWTGENEKLFF.

The chain couples TRBV11-3 to TRBJ2-7; D is ambiguous. Germline V gene data show CDR1 as SGHNT and CDR2 as YENEEA. The CDR3 totals 15 residues. The V end was cut by 3 bases, the J end by 0 bases, with 12 bases between. CDR3 bases: TGTGCCAGCAGCTTGCTCCCCGGGTCCTCCTACGAGCAGTACTTC. Translation: CASSLLPGSSYEQYF. Full variable domain (remainder filled in from reference TRBV11-3 and TRBJ2-7): EAGVVQSPRYKIIEKKQPVAFWCNPISGHNTLYWYLQNLGQGPELLIRYENEEAVDDSQLPKDRFSAERLKGVDSTLKIQPAELGDSAVYLCASSLLPGSSYEQYFGPGTRLTVT.

This chain links TRBV5-4 with TRBJ2-7, with TRBD2 matching 13 bases. Germline lookup yields CDR1 SGHNT and CDR2 YYREEE (reference sequence). V gave up 5 bases and J gave up 6 bases; unmatched junction bases: 8. The CDR3 loop spans 15 amino acids. The CDR3, as DNA: TGTGCCAGCAGACTGTGGACTAGCGGGAGAGGCGAGCAGTACTTC. The encoded protein is CASRLWTSGRGEQYF.

Only one count was recorded for this clone. The V call is TRBV5-1, the J call TRBJ2-1; 9 bases line up with TRBD2. CDR3 length equals 16 residues. Trimming took 4 bases from V and 7 from J; bases not matched to a gene: 12. The germline V gene has CDR1 SGHRS and CDR2 YFSETQ. CDR3 DNA sequence: TGCGCCAGCAGCCCCGTCGTGGGACTAGCCCTGAATGAGCAGTTCTTC. Translating gives CASSPVVGLALNEQFF.

This chain connects TRBV5-1 to TRBJ1-2; 9 bases align to TRBD1. Germline CDR1 and CDR2: SGHRS and YFSETQ. CDR3 length: 14 amino acids. Trimming removed 5 bases from V and 7 bases from J; junction bases left unmatched: 9. The CDR3 spells CASSYRTGDSGYTF. CDR3 bases: TGCGCCAGCAGTTACAGGACAGGGGATTCTGGCTACACCTTC.

The rearrangement joins TRBV28 to TRBJ2-5; 7 bases align to TRBD2. CDR1 and CDR2 (germline): MDHEN, SYDVKM. The CDR3 totals 14 residues. J lost 4 bases, V lost 6 bases, and 8 bases had no gene match. The CDR3 region is CASRRGRAGETQYF. CDR3 nucleotide sequence: TGTGCCAGCAGACGGGGGAGGGCGGGAGAGACCCAGTACTTC. Full variable domain (outside the CDR3, taken from reference TRBV28 and TRBJ2-5): DVKVTQSSRYLVKRTGEKVFLECVQDMDHENMFWYRQDPGLGLRLIYFSYDVKMKEKGDIPEGYSVSREKKERFSLILESASTNQTSMYLCASRRGRAGETQYFGPGTRLLVL.